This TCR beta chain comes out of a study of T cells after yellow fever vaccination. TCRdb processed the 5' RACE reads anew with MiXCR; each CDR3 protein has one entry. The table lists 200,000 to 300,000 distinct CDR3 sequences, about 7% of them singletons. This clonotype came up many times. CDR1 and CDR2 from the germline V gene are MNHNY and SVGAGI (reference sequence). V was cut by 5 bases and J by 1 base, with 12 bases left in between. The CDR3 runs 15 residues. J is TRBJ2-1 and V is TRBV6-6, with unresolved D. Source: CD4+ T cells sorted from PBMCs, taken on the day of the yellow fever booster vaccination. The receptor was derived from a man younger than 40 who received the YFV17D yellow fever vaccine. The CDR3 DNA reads TGTGCCAGCAGTAAACTCCCCGAGTCCTACAATGAGCAGTTCTTC. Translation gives CASSKLPESYNEQFF.